This TCR beta chain was captured in a study of cytomegalovirus exposure and HLA in healthy donors (dated by TCRdb to between 2016 and 2019). General notes on the study: According to an earlier analysis of a few hundred of the donors, about 190 million T cells yielded over 100 million unique TCR beta sequences and approximately 280 Gb of sequence data. All discovery cohort repertoires had been generated on a single sequencing platform. The study used immunosequencing to profile the T cell repertoires of under 700 subjects and linked those repertoires to cytomegalovirus serostatus. In a later genetic analysis, genome-wide SNP genotypes for about 60% of the 666 donors were used, and that subset was treated as a discovery cohort. Among the roughly 390 genotyped donors, roughly 80% belonged to the genetic ancestry cluster associated with self-reported Caucasian donors. The study aimed to test whether cataloging public T cell receptors could reveal signatures of past pathogen exposure. Rather than using new phenotypic data, the later analysis identified candidate immune exposures from TCR beta sequences and from how often those sequences occurred across donors. Donor age, sex, ethnicity and CMV serostatus were compiled alongside the repertoire data. Around 320 gigabases of sequencing data and approximately 93 million unique TCR sequences were included in an early release covering about 620 HLA-typed donors. The study combined high-throughput TCR immunosequencing, statistical association of individual TCRs with disease status, and machine learning to predict cytomegalovirus infection status. Typing coverage differed by locus: A, B, C, DRB1 and DQB1 were typed in roughly 620-640 donors, DQA1 in approximately 520, DPA1 in some 600, and DPB1 in 450 to 480. An earlier analysis of more than 450 of the donors used high-throughput TCR beta sequencing to judge whether each TCR beta V gene segment behaved as functional or pseudogenic. In a later analysis, previously published TCR beta repertoires from several hundred donors were re-analyzed and high-resolution HLA genotyping was added so that TCR occurrence patterns could be studied. Roughly 5 DR-DQ haplotypes were handled as single units for association and clustering because linkage in the cohort was strong. Among 398 genotyped donors of the cohort, an average of approximately 240,000 unique TCR beta nucleotide sequences were sequenced per donor, roughly 20% of them non-productive. HLA typing covered class I and class II loci at four-digit resolution. Along with the roughly 700-subject first cohort, a separate validation cohort of about 110 different subjects was used. The investigation overall reported the following: Linkage disequilibrium might explain the correlated functional status among segregating V segments, but an unknown experimental factor could not be ruled out. Because the 87-base-pair reads could not distinguish some IMGT-functional V segments, including TRBV6-2 and TRBV6-3, those segments were excluded. A total of 150 to 200 TCR beta chains were listed by the study as associated with cytomegalovirus. In a later analysis, several top co-occurrence clusters were reported to appear linked to parvovirus B19, influenza, CMV and Epstein-Barr virus. An earlier analysis of 587 of the donors showed that most TCR beta V segments appeared in productive rearrangements either about 90% or about 30% of the time, which broadly matched IMGT annotations. Most CMV-associated TCR beta chains appeared to be HLA-restricted in a later analysis, and the HLA associations seemed to be driven largely by CMV exposure. In a later analysis, TCR association rates were found to vary across HLA loci, with the most associated TCRs seen for DRB1 alleles and the fewest for HLA-C alleles. In a later genetic analysis, a missense DCLRE1C variant was associated with V-gene and J-gene trimming of TCR beta chains, and the association was replicated in an independent cohort. This cohort had only TCR beta chains sequenced, and the lack of alpha or paired-chain data limited which features could be detected. A further reported finding was that TCR beta sequences accurately predicted the HLA-A and HLA-B alleles for most subjects in the first cohort. In vitro tests confirmed that a few of the cytomegalovirus-associated TCR beta chains recognize cytomegalovirus antigens. Specific HLA alleles were associated with over 15,000 TCR beta sequences at a false discovery rate of 0.05 in a later analysis. Compared with the approximately 600-donor mean, donors in an Asian-associated ancestry cluster had fewer N-insertions in productive TCRs, according to a later genetic analysis. HLA typing was unavailable for some donors at each locus, so association tests used only the typed subset. Most TCR sequences were seen in very few donors, while some public TCRs were found in many individuals. A group of highly shared sequence variants was considered likely to be a technical artifact of the sequencing pipeline. According to the authors, the approach could potentially be generalized to other disease states and immunological phenotypes. In a later analysis, HLA-associated TCR beta chains were found to be more clonally expanded and to have lower generation probabilities than equally common non-associated chains. Strong co-occurrence of HLA alleles, especially DR and DQ, made assigning TCR associations to individual alleles difficult. Because counts were too low, about 15 rarely observed V segments, including chromosome 9 orphons, were left out of the earlier analysis of over 550 of the donors. The presence/absence analyses assumed that sequencing depth was roughly uniform across donors, and that assumption may not be true. In both the original and validation cohorts, the classifier was reported to diagnose cytomegalovirus status with high specificity and sensitivity. CMV serostatus was the only immune exposure information available for the cohort.

The cohort consisted of some 670 healthy bone marrow donors. All cohort members were sampled while nominally healthy, although unrecorded immune exposures were likely present. The donor tested CMV seropositive, placing the donor among the 290 or so seropositive members of the cohort. Every donor gave a peripheral blood sample, and the peripheral blood mononuclear cells from that sample were used for TCR beta sequencing. Genomic DNA was extracted from the blood cell samples with the Qiagen DNeasy Blood Extraction Kit. Turning to this clone: The clone's antigen remains unknown. Base qualities are not at hand, and no much larger clone is one base apart.

From a lookup of the germline V gene, CDR1 and CDR2 are SGDLS and YYNGEE. Trimming at the junction amounts to 5 bases on V and 3 bases on J, and the germline ends lie 15 bases apart. Including the terminal cysteine and phenylalanine, the CDR3 comprises 15 residues. Of the read, only the CDR3 DNA is kept; its 45 bases are in frame from base 1. The library was prepared using the immunoSEQ multiplex PCR assay. For the multiplex PCR, a mixture combining 60 forward primers for TCR Vbeta segments and 13 reverse primers for TCR Jbeta segments was used. Amplification of the CDR3 region of rearranged TCR beta genes was performed with a multiplex PCR assay on genomic DNA. The amplified TCR beta libraries were sequenced on the Illumina HiSeq System as 87-base-pair reads. For the original study's pipeline: In a later analysis, roughly 80 million unique TCR beta chains were counted across the roughly 610 repertoires, and roughly 11 million of these chains were shared by at least two donors. Raw reads were error-corrected and collapsed into unique sequences with a nearest-neighbor algorithm that merged closely related sequences to remove PCR and sequencing errors. Alignment of CDR3 sequences to IMGT reference sequences was used to assign V, D and J gene segments. For a sequence to be retained, a match of at least six nucleotides to both a V gene segment and a J gene segment was required. Rearrangements were called productive when the CDR3 lacked stop codons and stayed in frame with V and J; all others were non-productive. Following IMGT convention, CDR3 was defined as the stretch from the second conserved V-encoded cysteine up to the conserved J-encoded phenylalanine. In an earlier analysis of around 640 of the donors, sequences lacking an unambiguous match to a single V gene segment were excluded. An earlier analysis of a few hundred of the donors called V segments functional above 56.7% productive rearrangements and segregating when the between-donor standard deviation exceeded 5%. To diagnose cytomegalovirus status from the catalog of TCR beta chain sequences, a statistical classification framework was built. A later analysis assigned V and J genes by comparing TCR nucleotide sequences with IMGT/GENE-DB human TR gene sequences. A later analysis assigned CDR3 sequences and most-parsimonious VDJ recombination scenarios with the TCRdist pipeline. In a later analysis, each TCR beta chain was defined by its CDR3 amino acid sequence together with its V-gene family, and reads lacking a unique V-gene family were excluded. As a way to deal with suspected cross-contamination and a sequencing artifact, a later analysis dropped hundreds of nucleotide sequences that were highly shared and had low generation probability. For each public chain, a later analysis derived a clonal expansion index from normalized ranks of inferred template counts within each repertoire. A later analysis computed generation probabilities with a VDJ recombination model fitted to out-of-frame rearrangements, and checked the results against IGoR. Hypergeometric tests were used in a later analysis to score TCR-TCR, TCR-HLA and TCR-CMV co-occurrence, with a repertoire-size bias correction applied to the TCR pairs. To estimate false discovery rates, a later analysis permuted the HLA or CMV assignments 20 times. A later analysis grouped co-occurring TCRs with DBSCAN, adding TCRdist sequence similarity when clustering within HLA-allele-positive subsets. Co-occurrence clustering excluded repertoires with fewer than 30,000 or more than 120,000 public chains, plus five with anomalous nucleotide sharing. TCRdb provides this immuneACCESS table in a form limited to in-frame rearrangements. Some clones are lacking; in checked studies, under half of them reflect an unresolved V gene, and why the rest are absent is not known. That table supplies the V and J calls and clone size; D and trimming were determined from the DNA. The sample data list 120,000 or so clones, and approximately 61% of these were observed just once. Of the sample, 1.6% is held by the ten largest clones.

Recombination joined TRBV9 with TRBJ1-5, with TRBD1 as a weak D call on 6 bases. The TCR was taken from a man between 25 and 39 years old in good health and CMV-seropositive. Material for sequencing was PBMCs. This receptor has the CDR3 CASSPWTAPNQPQHF. The sequence in DNA is TGTGCCAGCAGTCCTTGGACAGCTCCCAATCAGCCCCAGCATTTT.